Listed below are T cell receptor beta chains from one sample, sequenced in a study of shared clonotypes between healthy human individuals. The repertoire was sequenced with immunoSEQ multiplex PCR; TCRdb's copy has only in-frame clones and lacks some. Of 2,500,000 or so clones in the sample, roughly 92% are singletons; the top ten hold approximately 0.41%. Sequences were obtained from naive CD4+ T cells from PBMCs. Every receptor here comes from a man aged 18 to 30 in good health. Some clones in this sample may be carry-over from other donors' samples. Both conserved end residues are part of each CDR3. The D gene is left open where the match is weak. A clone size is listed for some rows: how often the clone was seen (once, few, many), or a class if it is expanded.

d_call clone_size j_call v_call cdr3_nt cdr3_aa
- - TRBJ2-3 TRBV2 TGTGCCAGCAGTTTGGGGACTGGAAGAAGCACAGATACGCAGTATTTT CASSLGTGRSTDTQYF
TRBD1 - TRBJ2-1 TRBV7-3 TGTGCCAGCAGCTTAACGGGACAGGGTAATGAGCAGTTCTTC CASSLTGQGNEQFF
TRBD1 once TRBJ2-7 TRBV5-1 TGCGCCAGCAACCACGAAGGGACAGGAGCCTACGAGCAGTACTTC CASNHEGTGAYEQYF
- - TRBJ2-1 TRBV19 TGTGCCAGTACCCCCCCGGGGGCTCCCTCCTACAATGAGCAGTTCTTC CASTPPGAPSYNEQFF
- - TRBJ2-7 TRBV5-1 TGCGCCAGCAGCTTCACCGACCGCGAGCAGTACTTC CASSFTDREQYF
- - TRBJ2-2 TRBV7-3 TGTGCCAGCAGTTTAGATGCGAACACCGGGGAGCTGTTTTTT CASSLDANTGELFF
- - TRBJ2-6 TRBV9 TGTGCCAGCAGCGTAAGGCCGCGCGGGGCCAACGTCCTGACTTTC CASSVRPRGANVLTF
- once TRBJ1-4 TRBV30 TGTGCCTGGAGTTTAGGGACTCATGAAAAACTGTTTTTT CAWSLGTHEKLFF
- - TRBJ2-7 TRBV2 TGTGCCAGCAATGTGGGGGGCCCACCTGCCGAGCAGTACTTC CASNVGGPPAEQYF
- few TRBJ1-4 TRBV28 TGTGCCTCTAAGGCAGGGAATGAAAAACTGTTTTTT CASKAGNEKLFF
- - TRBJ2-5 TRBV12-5 TGTGCTAGTGGTTTGGGATATGGGGGAGGACGGGAGACCCAGTACTTC CASGLGYGGGRETQYF
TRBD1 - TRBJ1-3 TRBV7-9 TGTGCCAGCAGCTGGGCGGACAGGACGAGCTCTGGAAACACCATATATTTT CASSWADRTSSGNTIYF
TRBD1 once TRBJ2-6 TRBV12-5 TGTGCTAGTGGTCTGGGACAGCCGGGGGCCAACGTCCTGACTTTC CASGLGQPGANVLTF
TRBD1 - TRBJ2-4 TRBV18 TGTGCCAGCTCACCACCGACAGGGTTAGCCAAAAACATTCAGTACTTC CASSPPTGLAKNIQYF
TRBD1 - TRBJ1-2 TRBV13 TGTGCCAGCAGCTTGGGACAGGTTGGAGGATACACCTTC CASSLGQVGGYTF
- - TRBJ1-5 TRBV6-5 TGTGCCAGCAGGCAGGGAGGCCAGCTCCAGCATTTT CASRQGGQLQHF
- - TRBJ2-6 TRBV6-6 TGTGCCAGCACCCTGGGCGGGTCAGGGGCCAACGTCCTGACTTTC CASTLGGSGANVLTF
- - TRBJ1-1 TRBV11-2 TGTGCCAGCAGCCGTGGACATTCGAACACTGAAGCTTTCTTT CASSRGHSNTEAFF
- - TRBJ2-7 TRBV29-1 TGCAGTGTCTCCTTACAGAACTCCTACGAGCAGTACTTC CSVSLQNSYEQYF
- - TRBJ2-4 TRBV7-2 TGTGCCAGCAGCTTAGCGGGGGGCCAAAACATTCAGTACTTC CASSLAGGQNIQYF
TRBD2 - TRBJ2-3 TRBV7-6 TGTGCCAGCAGCCGGACTAGCGCTACGCAGTATTTT CASSRTSATQYF
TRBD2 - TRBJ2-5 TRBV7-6 TGTGCCAGCATGGGGCCGGGACTAGCGGCCGAAGAGACCCAGTACTTC CASMGPGLAAEETQYF
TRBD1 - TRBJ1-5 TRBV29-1 TGCAGCGTCCGGGACAGGGTGGATCAGCCCCAGCATTTT CSVRDRVDQPQHF
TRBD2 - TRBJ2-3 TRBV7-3 TGTGCCAGCAGCTCCGGGACTAGCGGGAGGGTAGATACGCAGTATTTT CASSSGTSGRVDTQYF
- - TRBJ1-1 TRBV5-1 TGCGCCAGCAGCTTGACGGTGAACACTGAAGCTTTCTTT CASSLTVNTEAFF
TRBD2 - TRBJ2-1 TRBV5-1 TGCGCCAGCAGCTTGCGGCTAGCGGGCAATGAGCAGTTCTTC CASSLRLAGNEQFF
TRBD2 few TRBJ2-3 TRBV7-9 TGTGCCAGCAGCTTAGGACTAGCGGGACGCACAGATACGCAGTATTTT CASSLGLAGRTDTQYF
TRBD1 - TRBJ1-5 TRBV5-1 TGCGCCAGCAGCTTCACAGGGGTTAGCAATCAGCCCCAGCATTTT CASSFTGVSNQPQHF
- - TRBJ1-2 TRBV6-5 TGTGCCAGCAGTTACTCAGGGAGTCATGGGGATGGCTACACCTTC CASSYSGSHGDGYTF
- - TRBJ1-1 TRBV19 TGTGCCAGTAGTATAGGGGGCCGGGGGTACACTGAAGCTTTCTTT CASSIGGRGYTEAFF
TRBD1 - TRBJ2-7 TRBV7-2 TGTGCCAGCAGCTTGAGACAGGGTCCGTACGAGCAGTACTTC CASSLRQGPYEQYF
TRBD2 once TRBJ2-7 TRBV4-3 TGCGCCAGCCTCTGGGGGGGAGGGACCTACGAGCAGTACTTC CASLWGGGTYEQYF
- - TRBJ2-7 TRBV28 TGTGCCAGCAGGACCTCGGTGGGCCTACAGGGGCAGTACTTC CASRTSVGLQGQYF
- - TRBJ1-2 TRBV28 TGTGCCAGCAGTTTCCTACCCTATGGCTACACCTTC CASSFLPYGYTF
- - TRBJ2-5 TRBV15 TGTGCCACCAGCAGAGCTCTGGCAGGGGCCCCCCTCGCCCAGACCCAGTACTTC CATSRALAGAPLAQTQYF
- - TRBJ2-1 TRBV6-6 TGTGCCAGCAGTTACTCTCCACTAGCTGGAACGGGGGAGCAGTTCTTC CASSYSPLAGTGEQFF
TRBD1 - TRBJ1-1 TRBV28 TGTGCCAGCAGCGACAGGGCGGAAGCTTTCTTT CASSDRAEAFF
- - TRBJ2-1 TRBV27 TGTGCCAGCAGTTTATACGGGCGCAGCGGGCATTCACTGGGGTACTATGAGCAGTTCTTC CASSLYGRSGHSLGYYEQFF
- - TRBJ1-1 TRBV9 TGTGCCAGCAGCGTAGACCGGGTGAACACTGAAGCTTTCTTT CASSVDRVNTEAFF
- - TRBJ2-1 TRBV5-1 TGCGCCAGCAGCTTGGTTGCGATCTACAATGAGCAGTTCTTC CASSLVAIYNEQFF
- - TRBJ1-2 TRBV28 TGTGCCAGCAGTCACAACCCGGGGGCGGGAGGCTACACCTTC CASSHNPGAGGYTF
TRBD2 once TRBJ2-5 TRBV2 TGTGCCAGCAGTCGAAGGGGAGCGGGAGTAGCGGAGACCCAGTACTTC CASSRRGAGVAETQYF
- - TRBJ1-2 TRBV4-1 TGCGCCAGCAGCCCGACGGTATCTAACTATGGCTACACCTTC CASSPTVSNYGYTF
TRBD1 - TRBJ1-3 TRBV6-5 TGTGCCAGCAGTTCGTCAGGGACAGCTGGAAACACCATATATTTT CASSSSGTAGNTIYF
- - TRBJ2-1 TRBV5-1 TGCGCCAGCAGCGGGGGGAGCTCCTACAATGAGCAGTTCTTC CASSGGSSYNEQFF
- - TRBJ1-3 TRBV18 TGTGCCAGCTCACTCGGCGGAGCCTCTGGAAACACCATATATTTT CASSLGGASGNTIYF
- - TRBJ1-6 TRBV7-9 TGTGCCAGCAGCTTACATGGGCCTCCGGAGAATTCACCCCTCCACTTT CASSLHGPPENSPLHF
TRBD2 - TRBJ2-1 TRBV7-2 TGTGCCAGCAGCTTACAGCGGGACGCCTACAATGAGCAGTTCTTC CASSLQRDAYNEQFF
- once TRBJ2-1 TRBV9 TGTGCCAGCAGCTCTGGGGTGACGGTAGCCTATGAGCAGTTCTTC CASSSGVTVAYEQFF